This T cell receptor beta chain was observed in a study of blood T cell repertoires in COVID-19. The CDR3 covers 16 residues. The J segment lost 4 bases and the V segment lost 4 bases, leaving 10 bases of the junction unmatched. Per the germline V gene, CDR1 is MNHEY and CDR2 is SMNVEV (reference sequence). The protocol was immunoSEQ multiplex PCR, while the TCRdb copy is restricted to in-frame clones and leaves out a portion. The repertoire has about 70,000 clones, more than 75% of them found once; the top ten carry approximately 0.8%. The chain links TRBV27 to TRBJ2-7, with 10 bases identical to TRBD2. The TCR originated in a woman aged 70-85 years with acute or convalescent COVID-19. The material sequenced was peripheral blood. Here the CDR3 reads CASSSLGLAASYEQYF. The CDR3 DNA follows: TGTGCCAGCAGTTCCCTCGGACTAGCGGCCTCTTACGAGCAGTACTTC.